These 32 T cell receptor beta chains were sequenced from one sample in a study of blood T cell repertoires in COVID-19. TCRdb keeps only in-frame clones here, not all; method: immunoSEQ multiplex PCR. The table lists tens of thousands of clones, about 90% of them singletons, with more than 8% in the top ten. The sample was peripheral blood. These receptors were collected from a human donor in a cohort sampled during active COVID-19.

The chain's CDR3 is CASSPNVVDSSYGYTF. For the CDR3, the DNA is TGTGCCAGCAGCCCGAACGTGGTGGACAGCTCCTATGGCTACACCTTC. The V call is TRBV5-5, the J call TRBJ1-2; D perhaps matches TRBD1 (6 bases). The CDR3 consists of 16 residues. The V gene's germline CDR1 is SGHKS and CDR2 YYEKEE (reference sequence). V was pared by 4 bases and J by 4 bases, with 20 bases between. The complete variable domain, with remaining parts taken from reference TRBV5-5 and TRBJ1-2, reads DAGVTQSPTHLIKTRGQQVTLRCSPISGHKSVSWYQQVLGQGPQFIFQYYEKEERGRGNFPDRFSARQFPNYSSELNVNALLLGDSALYLCASSPNVVDSSYGYTFGSGTRLTVV.

This chain uses TRBV4-1 with TRBJ2-7, with D tentatively TRBD1 (5 bases). The CDR3 runs 18 residues. V was shortened by 0 bases and J by 0 bases, with 18 bases between the two germline ends. Germline-derived CDR1 and CDR2 are MGHRA and YSYEKL. The CDR3 bases are TGCGCCAGCAGCCAAGAGGGGTACTTGGGCAGGGCCTCCTACGAGCAGTACTTC. It specifies CASSQEGYLGRASYEQYF.

The V call is TRBV10-3, the J call TRBJ2-7; 9 bases fit TRBD1. V dropped 6 bases and J dropped 5; count of bases not matched to a gene: 5. CDR1 and CDR2 (germline): ENHRY, SYGVKD. CDR3 length: 13 amino acids. CDR3 amino acids: CAIRDTGGNEQYF. Here the CDR3 DNA reads TGTGCCATCAGGGATACAGGGGGCAACGAGCAGTACTTC.

V usage is TRBV6-5 and J usage is TRBJ2-7, with 12 bases lining up with TRBD2. Germline lookup yields CDR1 MNHEY and CDR2 SVGAGI. V shed 4 bases, J shed 6 bases, and the junction held 7 bases outside the gene matches. The CDR3 runs to 15 residues. Here the CDR3 DNA reads TGTGCCAGCAGTTTTACTAGCGGGGGGCGCGGCGAGCAGTACTTC. Amino acids: CASSFTSGGRGEQYF.

The chain has TRBV2 and TRBJ1-5, with a possible D match to TRBD1 (6 bases). The V end was cut by 5 bases, the J end by 3 bases, with 11 bases between. CDR1 is SNHLY and CDR2 is FYNNEI in the germline V gene. The CDR3 consists of 14 residues. This CDR3 reads CASSKQGHNQPQHF. The CDR3 region has the DNA TGTGCCAGCAGTAAACAGGGACACAATCAGCCCCAGCATTTT. The full variable domain, in which reference TRBV2 and TRBJ1-5 provide the parts outside the CDR3, is EPEVTQTPSHQVTQMGQEVILRCVPISNHLYFYWYRQILGQKVEFLVSFYNNEISEKSEIFDDQFSVERPDGSNFTLKIRSTKLEDSAMYFCASSKQGHNQPQHFGDGTRLSIL.

The chain is built from TRBV3-1 (or the pseudogene TRBV3-2) and TRBJ2-7, with TRBD2 as a possible D gene (6 bases). V lost 4 bases to trimming and J lost 2 bases, with 15 bases between them. The germline V gene encodes CDR1 LGHDT and CDR2 YNNKEL (reference sequence). The length of the CDR3 is 15 residues. CDR3 amino acids: CASSPSGTGPYEQYF. The CDR3, as DNA: TGTGCCAGCAGCCCAAGTGGGACTGGACCCTACGAGCAGTACTTC.

This CDR3 is CASSLGLALLSVNEKLFF. CDR3 nucleotide sequence: TGTGCCAGCAGCTTAGGGTTGGCTCTCCTGAGCGTTAATGAAAAACTGTTTTTT. The chain is built from TRBV7-2 and TRBJ1-4; no firm D call. Germline V gives CDR1 SGHTA, CDR2 FQGNSA. V was trimmed by 1 base and J by 4 bases, leaving 19 bases between them. CDR3 length equals 18 residues.

As concerns this clone: The same CDR3 also results from other DNA sequences found in this sample. V gene TRBV28 combines with J gene TRBJ2-7; 10 positions agree with TRBD1. V lost 6 bases and J lost 2; bases outside the gene matches: 7. CDR1 is MDHEN and CDR2 is SYDVKM in the germline V gene. CDR3 length: 15 amino acids. The CDR3 DNA follows: TGTGCCAGCAGCCTGCCGGGACAGGGGACCTACGAGCAGTACTTC. Its translation is CASSLPGQGTYEQYF.

The genes are TRBV5-1 and TRBJ2-7, with 9 bases fitting TRBD1. This CDR3 spans 14 amino acids. Trimming removed 3 bases from V and 5 bases from J; junction bases left unmatched: 6. Germline V gene data show CDR1 as SGHRS and CDR2 as YFSETQ. CDR3 nucleotides: TGCGCCAGCAGCTGGGGACAGGGATGGAACGAGCAGTACTTC. Translated, it gives CASSWGQGWNEQYF.

The chain carries TRBV4-1 and TRBJ2-7; D is possibly TRBD1 (5 bases). The germline V gene has CDR1 MGHRA and CDR2 YSYEKL. V lost 0 bases and J lost 0, with 12 bases in between. This CDR3 region has 16 residues. The CDR3 is CASSQDPRAPSYEQYF. CDR3 coding DNA: TGCGCCAGCAGCCAAGACCCCAGGGCACCCTCCTACGAGCAGTACTTC.

The V and J genes are TRBV29-1 and TRBJ1-2, with D possibly being TRBD1 (6 bases). Germline loops: CDR1 SQVTM, CDR2 ANQGSEA. V shed 0 bases and J shed 5 bases, with 19 bases lying between them. This CDR3 is built from 16 residues. The CDR3 DNA reads TGCAGCGTTGAAGATACCACTTTGGGGGCTGAATATGGCTACACCTTC. It yields the protein CSVEDTTLGAEYGYTF.

The chain has TRBV7-8 and TRBJ1-2; 8 bases align to TRBD1. Trimming at V came to 1 base and at J to 4 bases, leaving 5 bases not matched to a gene. This CDR3 spans 15 amino acids. CDR1 and CDR2 from the germline V gene are SGHVS and FQNEAQ. CDR3 amino acids: CASSLGTGPSYGYTF. The CDR3 DNA reads as TGTGCCAGCAGCTTAGGGACAGGGCCTTCCTATGGCTACACCTTC.

V is TRBV9 and J is TRBJ2-5, with 9 bases lining up with TRBD2. Germline CDR1 reads SGDLS; CDR2 reads YYNGEE. The CDR3 consists of 16 residues. The V segment lost 0 bases and the J segment 5 bases; nucleotides outside the gene matches: 8. The CDR3 protein is CASSVGSGGSWETQYF. The CDR3 DNA reads as TGTGCCAGCAGCGTAGGGAGCGGGGGGTCCTGGGAGACCCAGTACTTC.

The genes are TRBV19 and TRBJ2-7; 11 bases are shared with TRBD1. The CDR3 sequence is 15 residues long. Germline V CDR1 and CDR2: LNHDA, SQIVND (reference sequence). The V and J ends lost 3 bases and 4 bases, in that order; junction bases with no gene match: 5. CDR3 sequence reads: CASSIGTGGLYEQYF. The CDR3 DNA is TGTGCCAGTAGTATCGGGACAGGGGGTCTTTACGAGCAGTACTTC.

The chain is built from TRBV27 and TRBJ1-6; TRBD1 matches 9 bases. This CDR3 is built from 16 residues. In germline, CDR1 is MNHEY, CDR2 SMNVEV (reference sequence). V lost 6 bases to trimming and J lost 3 bases; unmatched junction nucleotides: 6. In DNA form, the CDR3 reads TGTGCCAGCAGGGTACAGGGGGCGAACTATAATTCACCCCTCCACTTT. Its translation is CASRVQGANYNSPLHF.

The chain couples TRBV2 to TRBJ1-1, with 7 nucleotides matching TRBD1. CDR1 is SNHLY and CDR2 is FYNNEI in the germline V gene. This CDR3 has 12 amino acids. V was pared by 8 bases and J by 5 bases, with 5 bases of the junction left unmatched. Written as DNA, the CDR3 is TGTGCCAGCGATACAGGGGCTACTGAAGCTTTCTTT. Translated: CASDTGATEAFF.

This chain's CDR3 is CASSIDAATGYTF. The CDR3, as DNA: TGTGCCAGTAGTATTGACGCGGCTACTGGCTACACCTTC. The V gene is TRBV19, the J gene TRBJ1-2; D unclear. The CDR3 is 13 amino acids. The germline V gene encodes CDR1 LNHDA and CDR2 SQIVND (reference sequence). Trimming took 3 bases from V and 7 from J, leaving 12 bases between them.

V and J are TRBV28 and TRBJ2-7; maybe TRBD1 (6 bases). Per germline, CDR1 MDHEN and CDR2 SYDVKM. This CDR3 spans 16 amino acids. Trimming took 3 bases from V and 4 from J, leaving 19 bases between them. CDR3 nucleotides: TGTGCCAGCAGTTTCCCCTCACCCACAGGACAGTACGAGCAGTACTTC. It encodes CASSFPSPTGQYEQYF.

This clone was detected only once. V usage is TRBV7-7 and J usage is TRBJ1-5; TRBD1 aligns across 9 bases. CDR3 length equals 15 residues. Germline CDR1 reads SSHAT; CDR2 reads FNYEAQ (reference sequence). Unmatched junction bases numbered 6, after V lost 5 bases and J lost 4 bases. DNA of the CDR3: TGTGCCAGCAGCCTGAGACAGGGGGGGAATCAGCCCCAGCATTTT. This codes for CASSLRQGGNQPQHF.

The chain couples TRBV7-9 to TRBJ1-1; 10 bases are a match to TRBD1. The CDR3 contains 13 residues. Germline V lookup: CDR1 SEHNR, CDR2 FQNEAQ (reference sequence). V lost 3 bases to trimming and J lost 12 bases; unmatched junction nucleotides: 7. The CDR3 DNA follows: TGTGCCAGCAGCTTGGGGGACAGGGGATTGCCTTTCTTT. This encodes CASSLGDRGLPFF.

The CDR3 sequence: CASSSSRGQGNYGYTF. CDR3 DNA: TGCGCCAGCAGCTCCTCCCGGGGACAGGGAAACTATGGCTACACCTTC. The gene calls are TRBV5-1 and TRBJ1-2; 9 bases map to TRBD1. Germline V gene lookup returns CDR1 SGHRS and CDR2 YFSETQ. Trimming removed 3 bases from V and 2 bases from J; junction bases left unmatched: 8. The CDR3 totals 16 residues.

The DNA of the CDR3 is TGTGCCAGCAGTTACTCGGGTCCGGGATCCATAAATCAGCCCCAGCATTTT. Translated: CASSYSGPGSINQPQHF. The chain uses TRBV6-2 or TRBV6-3 and TRBJ1-5; the D is unclear. The CDR3 sequence is 17 residues long. V dropped 0 bases and J dropped 4 bases, with 16 bases sitting between them. Germline CDR1 is MNHEY and CDR2 is SVGEGT.

V usage is TRBV7-8 and J usage is TRBJ1-1; no definite D call. V was clipped by 6 bases and J by 0 bases, with 17 bases between them. Germline CDR1 reads SGHVS; CDR2 reads FQNEAQ. The CDR3 has 16 amino acids. CDR3 residues: CASRLLDGPMNTEAFF. CDR3 nucleotide sequence: TGTGCCAGCAGACTACTTGACGGCCCGATGAACACTGAAGCTTTCTTT.

This rearrangement joins TRBV27 to TRBJ2-7; 9 nucleotides match TRBD1. The CDR3 runs to 15 residues. V lost 8 bases to trimming and J lost 1 base; unmatched junction nucleotides: 9. Germline V gene lookup returns CDR1 MNHEY and CDR2 SMNVEV (reference sequence). The CDR3 DNA follows: TGTGCCAGCGGATTTCCCGGGACAGGGTCCTACGAGCAGTACTTC. Protein sequence: CASGFPGTGSYEQYF.

CDR3 in DNA: TGTGCCAGCAGTACCCCATCGCGGGGGAACTCCTACGAGCAGTACTTC. Translating gives CASSTPSRGNSYEQYF. V gene TRBV28 combines with J gene TRBJ2-7; 7 bases are a match to TRBD2. This CDR3 is built from 16 residues. Trimming cost V 5 bases and J 0 bases; bases outside gene matches: 10. Germline-derived CDR1 and CDR2 are MDHEN and SYDVKM. Using reference TRBV28 and TRBJ2-7 for the parts outside the CDR3, the full variable domain is DVKVTQSSRYLVKRTGEKVFLECVQDMDHENMFWYRQDPGLGLRLIYFSYDVKMKEKGDIPEGYSVSREKKERFSLILESASTNQTSMYLCASSTPSRGNSYEQYFGPGTRLTVT.

The J gene is TRBJ1-1, the V gene TRBV7-2, with a tentative D call TRBD1 (6 bases). The germline CDR1 and CDR2 sequences are SGHTA and FQGNSA. CDR3 length: 14 residues. The ends were cut back, 5 bases at V and 5 bases at J, with 15 bases in the middle. The DNA for the CDR3 is TGTGCCAGCAGCCCACAGGGCCCGGAGACTGAAGCTTTCTTT. Its translation is CASSPQGPETEAFF.

The V call is TRBV6-2 or TRBV6-3, the J call TRBJ1-5; D is unresolved. The CDR3 is 17 residues long. CDR1 and CDR2 (germline): MNHEY, SVGEGT. Deletions cut 7 bases from V and 10 bases from J, with 29 bases between. CDR3 loop: CASTPYEGSQDFRPQHF. The CDR3 DNA is TGTGCCAGCACCCCGTACGAGGGTTCTCAGGATTTCCGACCCCAGCATTTT.

The chain uses TRBV30 and TRBJ1-1; no reliable D call. Trimming shortened V by 1 base and J by 0 bases, and 6 bases separated the two germline ends. The CDR3 spans 13 residues. Germline loops: CDR1 GTSNPN, CDR2 SVGIG (reference sequence). In nucleotides, the CDR3 is TGTGCCTGGAGTGAGCAGGTGAACACTGAAGCTTTCTTT. Translation: CAWSEQVNTEAFF.

This clone was counted once. This chain uses TRBV6-2 or TRBV6-3 with TRBJ2-7, with 8 nucleotides matching TRBD1. This CDR3 region has 16 residues. Germline V CDR1 and CDR2: MNHEY, SVGEGT. V was clipped by 2 bases and J by 0 bases; unmatched bases: 6. Here the CDR3 reads CASSYNRGTDSYEQYF. The CDR3 DNA follows: TGTGCCAGCAGTTACAACAGGGGGACTGACTCCTACGAGCAGTACTTC.

CDR3 DNA: TGTGCCAGCAGCCCTCGACAGGCAACTAATGAAAAACTGTTTTTT. As protein: CASSPRQATNEKLFF. The chain joins TRBV11-2 to TRBJ1-4; D is perhaps TRBD1 (6 bases). The CDR3 covers 15 residues. Germline V gene data show CDR1 as SGHAT and CDR2 as FQNNGV. V gave up 5 bases and J gave up 0 bases, with 10 bases separating them.

V is TRBV29-1 and J is TRBJ1-1; D may be TRBD1 (5 bases). Germline CDR1 SQVTM, CDR2 ANQGSEA. V gave up 7 bases and J gave up 0 bases, with 12 bases separating them. The CDR3 is 13 amino acids. The chain's CDR3 is CSAVQDMNTEAFF. The CDR3 coding sequence is TGCAGCGCTGTACAGGACATGAACACTGAAGCTTTCTTT.

The chain is built from TRBV7-2 and TRBJ1-1; the D gene is possibly TRBD1 (5 bases). Germline CDR1 and CDR2: SGHTA and FQGNSA. The ends were cut back, 3 bases at V and 8 bases at J, with 19 bases in the middle. This CDR3 has 15 residues. DNA of the CDR3: TGTGCCAGCAGCTTCCTCCCGGGGGGGGATTCCGAAGCTTTCTTT. This gives the protein CASSFLPGGDSEAFF.